This T cell receptor beta chain was sequenced for a study of T cell responses to AZD1222 COVID-19 vaccine. The study's findings and limits: Regions 160-218 and 743-854 held dominance among vaccine-associated CD4 TCRs, which spanned spike.

Per germline, CDR1 SEHNR and CDR2 FQNEAQ (reference sequence). CDR3 length: 18 amino acids. Trimming stripped 1 base from V and 1 base from J, with 18 bases between. TCRdb's table, derived via immunoSEQ multiplex PCR, lists solely in-frame clones and lacks some. This table holds 130,000 to 150,000 clones, less than 95% found once. Note on this clone: The antigen is unknown.

The chain combines TRBV7-9 with TRBJ2-3; D possibly uses TRBD1 or TRBD2 (6 bases each). The sequence was obtained from an adult in good health. The material was peripheral blood, obtained on day 0 of AZD1222 vaccination. The chain's CDR3 is CASSLGLRGAFGTDTQYF. CDR3 DNA sequence: TGTGCCAGCAGCTTAGGATTGAGGGGGGCATTCGGCACAGATACGCAGTATTTT.